This TCR beta chain originates from a study of T cells in Graves' hyperthyroidism and ophthalmopathy. Overall study results and limits: A model of 13 V-J features distinguished ophthalmopathy from stable hyperthyroidism. Most clonotypes expanded in the thyroid (above 0.001) were also present in blood.

There were TCR beta CDR3 regions amplified from RNA transcripts. In the first-round RT-PCR of the TCR CDR3, the HTBI primer set was used. MiXCR, applied by TCRdb to the multiplex PCR reads, yields one record per CDR3 protein. This sample has 460,000 or so distinct CDR3 sequences, with approximately 15% found just once. This clonotype was detected a few times. The antigen is undetermined. A much larger clone is a single base away; this may be a read error. Trimming cost V 5 bases and J 6 bases, with 16 bases left between them. Per the germline V gene, CDR1 is KGHDR and CDR2 is SFDVKD. CDR3 length: 15 residues. Stable hyperthyroidism: no ophthalmopathy progression over 18 months of follow-up. Aged 18 to 65, the patients had hyperthyroidism that was newly diagnosed and had lasted under 2 months.

The sample consisted of blood. The source is a woman between 18 and 30 years old with Graves' hyperthyroidism. The J gene is TRBJ2-1, the V gene TRBV24-1; a possible D gene is TRBD2 (6 bases). The CDR3 loop is CATSAAGILCNEQFF. The CDR3 bases are TGTGCCACCAGTGCCGCGGGGATACTCTGCAATGAGCAGTTCTTC.